These 5 T cell receptor beta chains share one sample of origin, sequenced in a study of metastatic and nonmetastatic thyroid tumors. Treatment of any kind had been given to no patient before thyroid surgery. With MiXCR, TCRdb reprocessed the PCR reads. The sample consists of thousands of clones, less than 40% of them appearing once. The sequenced sample was tumor tissue. The receptors come from a female donor with papillary thyroid cancer or a benign thyroid nodule (not recorded which). Some clones in this sample may be carry-over from other donors' samples.

The genes are TRBV7-2 and TRBJ1-1; D remains ambiguous. This CDR3 is 14 amino acids long. The V end was cut by 5 bases, the J end by 0 bases, with 10 bases between. The germline V gene has CDR1 SGHTA and CDR2 FQGNSA. The CDR3 DNA reads as TGTGCCAGCAGCACTCCCGGGGTGAACACTGAAGCTTTCTTT. Protein product: CASSTPGVNTEAFF.

This clone was seen ten or more times. It may be a read error: a sequence one base away is much more abundant. V and J are TRBV7-6 and TRBJ2-3; 10 bases match TRBD2. Per the germline V gene, CDR1 is SGHVS and CDR2 is FNYEAQ. The CDR3 is made up of 16 amino acids. For the CDR3, the DNA is TGTGCCAGCAGCTTCCTAGCGGGGGAATTCACAGGTACGCAGTATTTT. It is translated as CASSFLAGEFTGTQYF.

In nucleotides, the CDR3 is TGTGCCAGCAGCCGACTAGCGGGAGACTACGAGCAGTACTTC. It translates to CASSRLAGDYEQYF. The V and J genes are TRBV3-1 and TRBJ2-7, with 12 bases matching TRBD2. Germline V lookup: CDR1 LGHDT, CDR2 YNNKEL (reference sequence). The trim removed 4 bases at V and 3 bases at J, leaving 1 base unmatched. The CDR3 runs 14 residues.

The chain combines TRBV5-6 with TRBJ1-2; maybe TRBD1 (5 bases). V lost 4 bases and J lost 8, with 15 bases in between. The CDR3 covers 13 residues. The germline CDR1 and CDR2 sequences are SGHDT and YYEEEE. The CDR3 here is CASSLIGAGGYTF. The DNA for the CDR3 is TGTGCCAGCAGCCTTATAGGGGCAGGCGGCTACACCTTC.

The gene calls are TRBV27 and TRBJ1-1; TRBD1 might be the D (6 bases). V was pared by 7 bases and J by 1 base, with 13 bases between. Germline assignment: CDR1 MNHEY and CDR2 SMNVEV (reference sequence). CDR3 size: 14 residues. CDR3 protein: CASTKWGANTEAFF. CDR3 sequence (DNA): TGTGCCAGCACCAAGTGGGGGGCGAACACTGAAGCTTTCTTT.